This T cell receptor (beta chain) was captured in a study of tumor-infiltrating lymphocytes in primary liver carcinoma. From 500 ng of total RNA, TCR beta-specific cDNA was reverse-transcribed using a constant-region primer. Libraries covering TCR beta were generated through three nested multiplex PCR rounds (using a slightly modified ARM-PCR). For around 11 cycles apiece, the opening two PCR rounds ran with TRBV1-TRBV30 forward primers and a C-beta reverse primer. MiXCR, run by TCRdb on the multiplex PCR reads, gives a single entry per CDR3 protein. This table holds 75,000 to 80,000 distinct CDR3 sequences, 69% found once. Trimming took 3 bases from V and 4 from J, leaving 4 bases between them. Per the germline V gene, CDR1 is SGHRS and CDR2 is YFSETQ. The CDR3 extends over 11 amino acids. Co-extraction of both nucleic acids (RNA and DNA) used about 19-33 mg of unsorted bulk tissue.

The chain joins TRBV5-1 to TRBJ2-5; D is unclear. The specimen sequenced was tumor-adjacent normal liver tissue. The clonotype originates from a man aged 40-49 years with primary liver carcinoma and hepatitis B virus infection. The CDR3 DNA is TGCGCCAGCAGCTGGGGAGAGACCCAGTACTTC. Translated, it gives CASSWGETQYF.